Sequencing of this T cell receptor (beta chain) was carried out in a study of cytomegalovirus exposure and HLA in healthy donors. Primers included in the PCR were 60 Vbeta and 13 Jbeta primers. Profiled with immunoSEQ multiplex PCR; TCRdb holds only in-frame clones, not every one. Of 150,000 to 200,000 clones in the sample, approximately 79% were seen once. The study, taken as a whole, reports: It was taken for granted in presence/absence analyses that sequencing depth across donors was roughly uniform.

With respect to this clone: The antigen remains unidentified.

Germline values: CDR1 LGHNA, CDR2 YSLEER. The CDR3 spans 16 residues. The ends were cut back, 0 bases at V and 5 bases at J, with 14 bases in the middle. The rearrangement uses TRBV4-3 and TRBJ2-4; a possible D gene is TRBD2 (6 bases). Sequenced material: PBMCs. This clonotype was sampled from a human donor in good health. DNA of the CDR3: TGCGCCAGCAGCCAAGAGCCGGGTGGAGGGGAAAACATTCAGTACTTC. Translation: CASSQEPGGGENIQYF.